These 18 T cell receptor beta chains share one sample of origin, sequenced in a study of control samples from healthy donors and cancer patients. Measured with immunoSEQ multiplex PCR; TCRdb has only the in-frame clones, and not every one. The profile shows around 200,000 clones, roughly 93% of them singletons. The sample comprised blood. All receptors derive from a man between 18 and 35 years old in good health.

This chain connects TRBV19 to TRBJ2-3, with TRBD2 identical over 11 bases. After removal of 8 bases from V and 4 bases from J, the junction contained 11 bases not matched to a gene. CDR1 and CDR2 (germline): LNHDA, SQIVND (reference sequence). The CDR3 runs 16 residues. DNA for the CDR3: TGTGCCAGTTCTCCTTTAGGGACTAGCGGACCAGATACGCAGTATTTT. Amino acid sequence: CASSPLGTSGPDTQYF.

The CDR3 coding sequence is TGTGCCAGCAGCTCAGGGACAGGGGACCACGAGCAGTACTTC. It is translated as CASSSGTGDHEQYF. The chain links TRBV7-9 to TRBJ2-7; 10 nucleotides line up with TRBD1. The CDR3 totals 14 residues. Unmatched junction bases numbered 5, after V lost 4 bases and J lost 5 bases. In germline, CDR1 is SEHNR, CDR2 FQNEAQ (reference sequence).

This chain links TRBV15 with TRBJ2-1; D call uncertain. Looked up from germline, CDR1 is LNHNV and CDR2 is YYDKDF (reference sequence). Trimming removed 2 bases from V and 0 bases from J, with 11 bases in between. This CDR3 has 16 amino acids. CDR3 region: CATSRMDESSYNEQFF. The CDR3 DNA sequence: TGTGCCACCAGCAGAATGGACGAAAGCTCCTACAATGAGCAGTTCTTC.

J is TRBJ1-1 and V is TRBV12-5; 7 bases map to TRBD1. J gave up 1 base and V 1 base, and 6 bases lay outside the gene matches. Germline CDR1 is LGHNT and CDR2 is FRNRAP. The CDR3 runs 16 residues. The CDR3 nucleotides read TGTGCTAGTGGTTTGGCGCGATACAGGGGGAACACTGAAGCTTTCTTT. It yields the protein CASGLARYRGNTEAFF.

The rearrangement uses TRBV5-1 and TRBJ2-1, with 9 bases that match TRBD2. This CDR3 has 16 residues. Unmatched junction bases numbered 5, after V lost 0 bases and J lost 4 bases. Looked up from germline, CDR1 is SGHRS and CDR2 is YFSETQ. The CDR3 DNA follows: TGCGCCAGCAGCTTGGTGGCGGGGGGGGTATACAATGAGCAGTTCTTC. Translated, it gives CASSLVAGGVYNEQFF.

The genes are TRBV7-3 and TRBJ1-2; no reliable D call. This CDR3 has 13 residues. V was trimmed by 5 bases and J by 3 bases, leaving 10 bases between them. CDR1 SGHTA and CDR2 FQGTGA come from the germline V gene. CDR3 sequence: CASSPQPDYGYTF. The CDR3 coding sequence is TGTGCCAGCAGCCCACAGCCCGACTATGGCTACACCTTC.

This rearrangement joins TRBV12-3 or TRBV12-4 to TRBJ2-5; D not resolved. Trimming removed 2 bases from V and 5 bases from J, with 9 bases in between. The CDR3 loop spans 13 amino acids. The CDR3 protein is CASSLWLAETQYF. In DNA, the CDR3 is TGTGCCAGCAGTTTATGGCTGGCGGAGACCCAGTACTTC.

The chain joins TRBV28 to TRBJ1-2; the match to TRBD1 covers 9 bases. V lost 4 bases, J lost 3 bases, and 3 bases stayed unmatched. CDR1 and CDR2 (germline): MDHEN, SYDVKM. This CDR3 is built from 14 residues. The CDR3 DNA reads TGTGCCAGCAGTTCGACAGGGGGATACTATGGCTACACCTTC. Its protein is CASSSTGGYYGYTF.

The chain employs TRBV5-4 and TRBJ2-2; perhaps D is TRBD1 or TRBD2 (6 bases each). The germline V gene has CDR1 SGHNT and CDR2 YYREEE (reference sequence). This CDR3 region has 14 residues. V lost 5 bases and J 3 bases, leaving 11 bases between the germline ends. Written as DNA, the CDR3 is TGTGCCAGCAGAAGGGGGGTCTACACCGGGGAGCTGTTTTTT. Translated: CASRRGVYTGELFF. The entire variable domain, with the rest obtained from reference TRBV5-4 and TRBJ2-2, is as follows: ETGVTQSPTHLIKTRGQQVTLRCSSQSGHNTVSWYQQALGQGPQFIFQYYREEENGRGNFPPRFSGLQFPNYSSELNVNALELDDSALYLCASRRGVYTGELFFGEGSRLTVL.

The rearrangement links TRBV6-5 to TRBJ1-2, with a tentative D call TRBD1 (5 bases). The CDR3 has 14 amino acids. The germline gives CDR1 MNHEY, CDR2 SVGAGI. Trimming pared 6 bases from V and 2 bases from J, leaving 13 bases between. The CDR3 sequence is CASSGQNRNYGYTF. For the CDR3, the DNA is TGTGCCAGCAGCGGACAAAACAGGAACTATGGCTACACCTTC.

This clone was picked up one time. The chain carries TRBV18 and TRBJ1-6; 7 bases are a match to TRBD1. Germline V gene lookup returns CDR1 KGHSH and CDR2 LQKENI. CDR3 length: 15 amino acids. J was trimmed by 10 bases and V by 4 bases; bases with no gene match: 10. The CDR3 loop is CASSLRTGIDSPLHF. The CDR3 DNA sequence: TGTGCCAGCTCACTTAGGACAGGAATCGACTCACCCCTCCACTTT.

The DNA of the CDR3 is TGTGCCAGCAGCTTGTGGGGAGCAGGCTTAGCAACTAATGAAAAACTGTTTTTT. Translating gives CASSLWGAGLATNEKLFF. The chain has TRBV5-6 and TRBJ1-4, with D unresolved. The CDR3 loop spans 18 amino acids. The V end lost 1 base, the J end lost 0 bases, and 16 bases lay between the germline ends. Germline V CDR1 and CDR2: SGHDT, YYEEEE.

The chain has TRBV6-5 and TRBJ1-1; D gene uncertain. The CDR3 is 11 amino acids. Deletions cut 7 bases from V and 8 bases from J, with 11 bases between. The germline gives CDR1 MNHEY, CDR2 SVGAGI. The CDR3 region has the DNA TGTGCCAGCATGTCCTTTGGAGAAGCTTTCTTT. Residues: CASMSFGEAFF.

The chain uses TRBV6-5 and TRBJ2-3, with 7 bases identical to TRBD2. CDR3 length equals 14 residues. The trim removed 6 bases at V and 1 base at J, leaving 4 bases unmatched. The germline V gene encodes CDR1 MNHEY and CDR2 SVGAGI. CDR3 coding DNA: TGTGCCAGCAGGCGCGGGGGTGGCACAGATACGCAGTATTTT. It codes for CASRRGGGTDTQYF.

The rearrangement uses TRBV5-6 and TRBJ1-6; TRBD1 matches at 7 bases. The CDR3 has 15 residues. The ends lost 4 bases at V and 7 bases at J; junction bases unmatched: 8. Looked up from germline, CDR1 is SGHDT and CDR2 is YYEEEE. CDR3 in amino acids: CASSRLGTENSPLHF. DNA for the CDR3: TGTGCCAGCAGCCGCCTTGGGACAGAGAATTCACCCCTCCACTTT.

The V gene is TRBV19, the J gene TRBJ1-5; D uncertain. Germline CDR1 LNHDA, CDR2 SQIVND (reference sequence). V shed 1 base and J shed 2 bases, with 18 bases lying between them. The CDR3 consists of 18 residues. This chain's CDR3 is CASSIGRNKGIGNQPQHF. The DNA for the CDR3 is TGTGCCAGTAGTATAGGGAGGAATAAGGGCATTGGCAATCAGCCCCAGCATTTT.

The chain combines TRBV4-1 with TRBJ2-2, with 12 bases that match TRBD2. V lost 4 bases to trimming and J lost 0 bases; unmatched junction nucleotides: 9. The CDR3 is 19 residues long. Germline CDR1 is MGHRA and CDR2 is YSYEKL. The CDR3 protein is CASSPRELAGGSNTGELFF. The DNA for the CDR3 is TGCGCCAGCAGCCCTCGGGAACTAGCGGGGGGCTCGAACACCGGGGAGCTGTTTTTT.

The chain links TRBV19 to TRBJ1-2, with 9 bases matching TRBD1. Germline values: CDR1 LNHDA, CDR2 SQIVND (reference sequence). This CDR3 is built from 13 residues. V shed 11 bases and J 3 bases; nucleotides not matched to a gene: 7. The CDR3 DNA follows: TGTGCCTCAGAGGACAGGGGCGACTATGGCTACACCTTC. It yields the protein CASEDRGDYGYTF.